The 5 T cell receptor beta chains listed next were all sequenced from one sample in a study of metastatic and nonmetastatic thyroid tumors. All patients were treatment-naive before thyroid surgery. Through MiXCR, TCRdb re-clonotyped the PCR reads. In the table there are about 70,000 clones, less than 20% of which are singletons. Sequenced input: blood. Receptor source: a female donor with papillary thyroid cancer or a benign thyroid nodule (not recorded which). Some clones in this sample may be carry-over from other donors' samples.

This clone was detected ten times or more. The chain is built from TRBV4-1 and TRBJ1-6; no clear D. CDR1 is MGHRA, CDR2 YSYEKL, per germline. The CDR3 spans 15 residues. Trimming removed 0 bases at V and 8 bases at J, with 11 bases between. The CDR3: CASSQEVTGDSPLHF. The CDR3 nucleotides read TGCGCCAGCAGCCAAGAGGTCACCGGGGATTCACCCCTCCACTTT.

The sample holds many counts of this clone. The chain joins TRBV27 to TRBJ1-2; D is unresolved. Trimming shortened V by 2 bases and J by 1 base, and 14 bases separated the two germline ends. Germline CDR1 and CDR2: MNHEY and SMNVEV (reference sequence). The CDR3 has 16 amino acids. The CDR3 spells CASSLGSAGRNYGYTF. Written as DNA, the CDR3 is TGTGCCAGCAGTTTAGGTTCGGCGGGCCGTAACTATGGCTACACCTTC.

This clone occurred many times. Other DNA sequences in this sample translate to the same CDR3. The gene calls are TRBV20-1 and TRBJ2-7; 7 positions agree with TRBD2. The CDR3 runs 14 residues. Germline V CDR1 and CDR2: DFQATT, SNEGSKA (reference sequence). The J segment lost 4 bases and the V segment lost 1 base, leaving 7 bases of the junction unmatched. The CDR3: CSARGPAGLYEQYF. The CDR3 bases are TGCAGTGCTAGAGGGCCGGCGGGACTATACGAGCAGTACTTC.

V gene TRBV3-1 combines with J gene TRBJ1-1, with TRBD1 matching over 9 bases. CDR1 and CDR2 from the germline V gene are LGHDT and YNNKEL (reference sequence). The CDR3 loop spans 15 amino acids. V was clipped by 4 bases and J by 0 bases; unmatched bases: 3. The CDR3: CASSPYRGLNTEAFF. The CDR3 DNA is TGTGCCAGCAGCCCCTACAGGGGGCTGAACACTGAAGCTTTCTTT.

This clone was counted once. This sequence joins TRBV4-2 and TRBJ1-5; 8 bases map to TRBD1. Trimming cost V 0 bases and J 5 bases; bases outside gene matches: 3. The CDR3 totals 15 residues. CDR1 and CDR2 from the germline V gene are LGHNA and YNFKEQ. CDR3 amino acids: CASSQDPTGDQPQHF. As DNA, the CDR3 is TGTGCCAGCAGCCAAGACCCGACAGGGGATCAGCCCCAGCATTTT.